This T cell receptor (beta chain) is drawn from a study of a mutant IDH1 vaccine in newly diagnosed glioma. Study-level points and caveats: With respect to changes in top peripheral T cell clonotypes, pseudoprogression seemed unrelated. Of the patients, 80% to 95% had vaccine-induced immune responses.

Time point described: week 35, safety follow-up. A single vaccine dose contained 300 ug of mutant IDH1 20-mer peptide, and topical imiquimod was used with it. With respect to this clone: The antigen remains unidentified.

The table came from immunoSEQ multiplex PCR; TCRdb's copy has only in-frame clones and leaves some out. The data hold 60,000 or so clones, with approximately 80% observed a single time. The sequencing here drew on PBMCs, taken from a glioma patient whose treatment included an IDH1 peptide vaccine. The receptor comes from a man aged 25-45 years with glioma.

In nucleotides, the CDR3 is TGCGCCAGCAGCCCGCGGGGGGGCCCCACAGATACGCAGTATTTT. Translation: CASSPRGGPTDTQYF. V and J are TRBV5-1 and TRBJ2-3; TRBD2 matches 9 bases. The V and J ends lost 4 bases and 2 bases, in that order; junction bases with no gene match: 5. The CDR3 spans 15 residues. Germline assignment: CDR1 SGHRS and CDR2 YFSETQ.